Below are 3 T cell receptor beta chains sequenced from a single sample in a study of CD8 T cells in ankylosing spondylitis. TCRdb analysed the 5' RACE reads with MiXCR anew, one entry per CDR3 protein. Of fewer than 50,000 distinct CDR3 sequences listed, approximately 11% are singletons. The material sequenced was blood, either unsorted or a sorted T cell fraction (not recorded which). All receptors derive from a male donor with ankylosing spondylitis or in good health (not recorded which).

The J gene is TRBJ2-2, the V gene TRBV5-1; no reliable D call. V dropped 2 bases and J dropped 7 bases, with 6 bases sitting between them. The CDR3 runs to 12 residues. Germline assignment: CDR1 SGHRS and CDR2 YFSETQ. The CDR3 is CASSFRGGELFF. The CDR3, as DNA: TGCGCCAGCAGCTTCAGAGGCGGGGAGCTGTTTTTT.

This clonotype came up many times. This chain uses TRBV20-1 with TRBJ2-3; D ambiguous. The CDR3 is 15 residues long. The germline CDR1 and CDR2 sequences are DFQATT and SNEGSKA (reference sequence). V was shortened by 0 bases and J by 0 bases, with 10 bases between the two germline ends. CDR3 nucleotides: TGCAGTGCTAGAGATCAGGCCGGGAGCACAGATACGCAGTATTTT. This gives the protein CSARDQAGSTDTQYF.

This clonotype was counted ten times or more. The chain is built from TRBV7-2 and TRBJ2-5; 10 bases fit TRBD2. V trimming: 2 bases; J trimming: 1 base; junction bases outside the gene matches: 1. Germline V gene lookup returns CDR1 SGHTA and CDR2 FQGNSA. This CDR3 has 15 amino acids. CDR3 nucleotides: TGTGCCAGCAGCTTACAGCGGGGGGGCCAAGAGACCCAGTACTTC. Its translation: CASSLQRGGQETQYF.